A single sample gave rise to the 16 T cell receptor beta chains below, sequenced in a study of blood T cells in healthy people across ages. The authors ran a second PCR of roughly 6 to 12 cycles using a sample-barcoded 5' primer and a J-beta primer mix. Using its own MiXCR run on the 5' RACE reads, TCRdb lists one record per CDR3 protein. The sample holds about 2 million distinct CDR3 sequences, around half seen once. The sample taken for sequencing was blood. The receptors originated from a woman aged 40 to 49 in good health.

This clonotype was counted between two and nine times. This rearrangement joins TRBV7-2 to TRBJ2-1; 9 nucleotides line up with TRBD2. The CDR3 is 16 residues long. The germline gives CDR1 SGHTA, CDR2 FQGNSA. The V segment lost 2 bases and the J segment 4 bases; nucleotides outside the gene matches: 6. In nucleotides, the CDR3 is TGTGCCAGCAGCTTAAGGAGCGGGGGGCTTTACAATGAGCAGTTCTTC. Protein: CASSLRSGGLYNEQFF.

This rearrangement joins TRBV10-3 to TRBJ2-4; 8 bases map to TRBD1. J lost 3 bases, V lost 3 bases, and 10 bases had no gene match. The CDR3 is 17 amino acids. The germline CDR1 and CDR2 sequences are ENHRY and SYGVKD. Here the CDR3 DNA reads TGTGCCATCAGTGAAGGCGGGACAGGAGTAGGCAAAAACATTCAGTACTTC. Its protein is CAISEGGTGVGKNIQYF.

A note on this clonotype: Sequence at one end of the junction differs from germline and may be a read error. The chain recombines TRBV7-9 with TRBJ1-2, with TRBD1 as a possible D gene (5 bases). From germline, CDR1 is SEHNR and CDR2 FQNEAQ (reference sequence). CDR3 length: 18 amino acids. Here the CDR3 reads CASSFPARGKRDNDGYTF. CDR3 sequence (DNA): TGTGCCAGCAGCTTTCCCGCCCGGGGCAAGAGAGATAACGATGGCTACACCTTC.

On this clonotype: One end of the junction varies from germline; a read error may be responsible. This chain uses TRBV4-1 with TRBJ2-7, with 8 bases fitting TRBD2. Germline values: CDR1 MGHRA, CDR2 YSYEKL. This CDR3 comprises 17 residues. The CDR3 DNA is TGCGCCAGCGGCCAGATCCTAAGCGGGGGAACAGGATACGAGCAGTACTTC. Its protein product is CASGQILSGGTGYEQYF.

This chain uses TRBV14 with TRBJ2-4; D perhaps matches TRBD2 (5 bases). The last part of the DNA fits TRBJ2-7 better; the J call may be wrong. The CDR3 runs to 15 residues. Germline CDR1 and CDR2: SGHDN and FVKESK. The CDR3 loop is CASSRIGIDRSEQYF. CDR3 DNA: TGTGCCAGCAGCCGGATCGGGATCGATCGCAGCGAGCAGTACTTC.

The chain has TRBV4-1 and TRBJ2-7; tentatively, D is TRBD1 (6 bases). CDR1 is MGHRA and CDR2 is YSYEKL in the germline V gene. The CDR3 sequence is 14 residues long. Trimming removed 2 bases from V and 4 bases from J, with 12 bases in between. The CDR3 DNA reads TGCGCCAGCAGCCAACCAGGGGAACTTTACGAGCAGTACTTC. It translates to CASSQPGELYEQYF.

J is TRBJ2-1 and V is TRBV20-1; D may be TRBD1 (6 bases). Germline V CDR1 and CDR2: DFQATT, SNEGSKA (reference sequence). The length of the CDR3 is 15 residues. V was pared by 1 base and J by 0 bases, with 10 bases between. The DNA for the CDR3 is TGCAGTGCTAGAGCGCGAGGGGGCTCCTACAATGAGCAGTTCTTC. This codes for CSARARGGSYNEQFF.

The rearrangement joins TRBV4-1 to TRBJ2-3, with 11 bases that match TRBD2. The germline V gene encodes CDR1 MGHRA and CDR2 YSYEKL. V was clipped by 0 bases and J by 0 bases; unmatched bases: 5. The CDR3 is 18 residues long. The chain's CDR3 is CASSQESTSGASTDTQYF. The CDR3 coding sequence is TGCGCCAGCAGCCAAGAGTCGACTAGCGGGGCTAGCACAGATACGCAGTATTTT.

The chain uses TRBV5-1 and TRBJ2-5; D remains ambiguous. The J call may be incorrect, as the DNA end agrees better with TRBJ2-7. Germline V gene data show CDR1 as SGHRS and CDR2 as YFSETQ. This CDR3 spans 13 amino acids. Written as DNA, the CDR3 is TGCGCCAGCAGCTTGGCCAGGAACGGCGAGCAGTACTTC. This translates into CASSLARNGEQYF.

This clonotype was seen many times. CDR3 nucleotides: TGTGCCAGCAGCGTAGAGGGACGCGGGGCCGATGAGCAGTTCTTC. Residues: CASSVEGRGADEQFF. The rearrangement links TRBV9 to TRBJ2-1; D perhaps matches TRBD2 (6 bases). This CDR3 is built from 15 residues. CDR1 and CDR2 (germline): SGDLS, YYNGEE. The V gene lost 0 bases and the J gene lost 8 bases, with 15 bases spanning the gap.

This clonotype was counted only a few times. The chain combines TRBV29-1 with TRBJ2-5; D call uncertain. CDR3 length equals 15 residues. The germline CDR1 and CDR2 sequences are SQVTM and ANQGSEA. Deletions cut 2 bases from V and 5 bases from J, with 18 bases between. In DNA form, the CDR3 reads TGCAGCGTTGAACCGGAGAGGCTCCCTGTGGAGACCCAGTACTTC. Residues: CSVEPERLPVETQYF.

The V and J genes are TRBV9 and TRBJ2-7; D remains unclear. With 4 bases removed from V and 0 bases from J, the gap between germline ends came to 11 bases. The CDR3 is 14 residues long. Germline CDR1 reads SGDLS; CDR2 reads YYNGEE. The CDR3 spells CASSPGNPSYEQYF. DNA of the CDR3: TGTGCCAGCAGCCCTGGAAACCCCTCCTACGAGCAGTACTTC.

The chain couples TRBV18 to TRBJ2-5, with TRBD1 as a possible D gene (5 bases). In germline, CDR1 is KGHSH, CDR2 LQKENI. V was cut by 0 bases and J by 12 bases, with 14 bases left in between. The CDR3 runs 13 residues. The CDR3, as DNA: TGTGCCAGCTCACCACCGTCTCAGGGAAAGGAGTACTTC. Translation gives CASSPPSQGKEYF.

This clonotype has a handful of counts. The V call is TRBV7-2, the J call TRBJ2-1; 7 bases match TRBD2. The CDR3 runs to 17 residues. Germline V gene sequence: CDR1 SGHTA, CDR2 FQGNSA. V was clipped by 4 bases and J by 7 bases; unmatched bases: 16. The CDR3 DNA is TGTGCCAGCAGCTCACTCTGGACTAGTGAATCCTTTAATGAGCAGTTCTTC. Protein sequence: CASSSLWTSESFNEQFF. The variable domain in full, completed from reference TRBV7-2 and TRBJ2-1, reads GAGVSQSPSNKVTEKGKDVELRCDPISGHTALYWYRQSLGQGLEFLIYFQGNSAPDKSGLPSDRFSAERTGGSVSTLTIQRTQQEDSAVYLCASSSLWTSESFNEQFFGPGTRLTVL.

This clonotype has more than one count but fewer than ten. The rearrangement links TRBV27 to TRBJ2-1; unclear D gene. The germline gives CDR1 MNHEY, CDR2 SMNVEV (reference sequence). CDR3 size: 12 residues. Trimming took off 6 bases at V and 5 bases at J, with 8 bases between the two ends. This chain's CDR3 is CASRGWDNEQFF. The CDR3 DNA follows: TGTGCCAGCAGGGGCTGGGACAATGAGCAGTTCTTC.

This rearrangement joins TRBV29-1 to TRBJ2-4, with D hard to call. The J call may be faulty, since TRBJ2-7 better matches the DNA end. In germline, CDR1 is SQVTM, CDR2 ANQGSEA. CDR3 size: 12 residues. Here the CDR3 reads CSGTKGRDEQYF. The CDR3 DNA sequence: TGCAGCGGTACTAAGGGAAGGGACGAGCAGTACTTC.